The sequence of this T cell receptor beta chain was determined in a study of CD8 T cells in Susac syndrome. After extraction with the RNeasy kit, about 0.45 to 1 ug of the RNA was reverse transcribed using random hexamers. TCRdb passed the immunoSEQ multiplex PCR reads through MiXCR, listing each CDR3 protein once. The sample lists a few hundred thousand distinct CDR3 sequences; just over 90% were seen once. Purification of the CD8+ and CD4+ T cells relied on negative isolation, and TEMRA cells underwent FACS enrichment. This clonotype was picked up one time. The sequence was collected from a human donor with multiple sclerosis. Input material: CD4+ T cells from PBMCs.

The CDR3 spells CAQRQGINTGELFF. The DNA of the CDR3 is TGTGCCCAACGACAGGGGATCAACACCGGGGAGCTGTTTTTT. The chain is built from TRBV30 and TRBJ2-2, with 8 bases aligning to TRBD1. With 8 bases clipped from V and 2 bases from J, the junction kept 7 bases outside the gene matches. The CDR3 is 14 amino acids. CDR1 and CDR2 from the germline V gene are GTSNPN and SVGIG (reference sequence).